The 5 T cell receptor beta chains below all came from one sample that was sequenced in a study of radiotherapy plus CTLA-4 blockade in lung cancer. Measured with immunoSEQ multiplex PCR; TCRdb has only the in-frame clones, and not every one. The sample has around 91,000 clones, 88% seen once; the top ten hold approximately 4.9%. The starting material was peripheral blood, obtained from a patient treated with radiotherapy plus ipilimumab. The receptors were gathered from a human donor with non-small cell lung cancer that progressed on radiotherapy plus ipilimumab.

This sequence joins TRBV7-2 and TRBJ1-3, with D hard to call. The CDR3 consists of 13 residues. The V gene's germline CDR1 is SGHTA and CDR2 FQGNSA. V gave up 5 bases and J gave up 4 bases, with 9 bases separating them. CDR3 protein: CASSPSAGNTIYF. CDR3 nucleotide sequence: TGTGCCAGCAGCCCATCAGCCGGAAACACCATATATTTT.

This clone has just one count. The chain uses TRBV11-2 and TRBJ1-1; a weak D match, TRBD1 (5 bases). Germline CDR1 reads SGHAT; CDR2 reads FQNNGV. V gave up 1 base and J gave up 4 bases, with 16 bases separating them. This CDR3 contains 16 residues. The CDR3 region has the DNA TGTGCCAGCAGCTTAGTTCAGGGTCGAGCGGGCACTGAAGCTTTCTTT. As protein: CASSLVQGRAGTEAFF.

The chain joins TRBV5-4 to TRBJ2-4; weak D call: TRBD2 (5 bases). The V gene lost 4 bases and the J gene lost 2 bases, with 10 bases spanning the gap. CDR3 size: 14 residues. Germline CDR1 is SGHNT and CDR2 is YYREEE (reference sequence). CDR3 sequence reads: CASSPEATKNIQYF. The CDR3 region has the DNA TGTGCCAGCAGCCCGGAGGCGACCAAAAACATTCAGTACTTC.

This clone was recorded only once. V usage is TRBV6-1 and J usage is TRBJ2-5; 8 nucleotides align to TRBD2. This CDR3 contains 13 residues. The germline V gene has CDR1 MNHNS and CDR2 SASEGT. Trimming took 6 bases from V and 6 from J; bases not matched to a gene: 6. CDR3 coding DNA: TGTGCCAGCAGCGCGGGACTAGTAAAGACCCAGTACTTC. Translated, it gives CASSAGLVKTQYF.

The V call is TRBV9, the J call TRBJ2-2; TRBD1 agrees at 10 bases. After removal of 2 bases from V and 7 bases from J, the junction contained 5 bases not matched to a gene. CDR1 is SGDLS, CDR2 YYNGEE, per germline. The CDR3 spans 15 residues. CDR3 residues: CASSVRQGAIGELFF. The DNA for the CDR3 is TGTGCCAGCAGCGTCCGACAGGGGGCGATCGGGGAGCTGTTTTTT.